These 10 T cell receptor beta chains came from one sample sequenced in a study of blood T cells in healthy people across ages. Alongside a J-beta primer mix, a sample-barcoded 5' primer served in a second PCR lasting about 7 to 12 cycles. TCRdb reprocessed the 5' RACE reads with MiXCR, giving one entry per CDR3 protein. Counted here are about 1,400,000 distinct CDR3 sequences, roughly 40% occurring once; the ten biggest clones make up 7.9%. The specimen was blood. Every receptor here comes from a woman under 30 in good health.

This clonotype came up many times. The chain links TRBV5-1 to TRBJ2-7; 11 bases are shared with TRBD2. Germline CDR1 and CDR2: SGHRS and YFSETQ. The CDR3 totals 14 residues. After removal of 3 bases from V and 4 bases from J, the junction contained 3 bases not matched to a gene. The CDR3 region has the DNA TGCGCCAGCAGCTCTAGCGGGGGGACATACGAGCAGTACTTC. Translated, it gives CASSSSGGTYEQYF.

The chain joins TRBV6-4 to TRBJ2-3; possible D gene TRBD2, 6 bases. Germline loops: CDR1 MRHNA, CDR2 SNTAGT. The V end was cut by 3 bases, the J end by 2 bases, with 9 bases between. The length of the CDR3 is 14 residues. Here the CDR3 reads CASSDGRLTDTQYF. CDR3 coding DNA: TGTGCCAGCAGTGATGGGAGGCTCACAGATACGCAGTATTTT.

The CDR3 spells CASSLQAGDSTDTQYF. The CDR3 region has the DNA TGTGCCAGCAGCCTACAAGCGGGAGATAGCACAGATACGCAGTATTTT. J is TRBJ2-3 and V is TRBV9; 8 bases line up with TRBD2. CDR3 size: 16 residues. The junction had 7 bases not matched to a gene; V was cut back by 4 bases and J by 0 bases. Germline V gene data show CDR1 as SGDLS and CDR2 as YYNGEE.

This clonotype turned up a few times. The chain is built from TRBV4-1 and TRBJ2-3, with TRBD2 identical over 9 bases. Germline CDR1 is MGHRA and CDR2 is YSYEKL. The CDR3 sequence is 18 residues long. V lost 4 bases and J lost 0; bases outside the gene matches: 11. The CDR3 nucleotides are TGCGCCAGCAGCCTCGGGATCATAGCGGGGGCTAGCACAGATACGCAGTATTTT. Its protein is CASSLGIIAGASTDTQYF.

The CDR3 spells CSASRPSGDYEQFF. The DNA of the CDR3 is TGCAGTGCTAGCCGTCCTAGCGGGGATTATGAGCAGTTCTTC. J is TRBJ2-1 and V is TRBV20-1; 9 positions match TRBD2. CDR3 size: 14 residues. Looked up from germline, CDR1 is DFQATT and CDR2 is SNEGSKA (reference sequence). Trimming removed 3 bases from V and 8 bases from J; junction bases left unmatched: 8.

The chain has TRBV3-1 and TRBJ1-2, with D maybe TRBD1 (5 bases). The CDR3 is made up of 17 amino acids. Germline V gene sequence: CDR1 LGHDT, CDR2 YNNKEL (reference sequence). V was pared by 4 bases and J by 3 bases, with 21 bases between. The CDR3 coding sequence is TGTGCCAGCAGCCCGTTGATCCGGGAGCAGGGCGACTATGGCTACACCTTC. It translates to CASSPLIREQGDYGYTF.

The rearrangement uses TRBV27 and TRBJ1-2; a possible D gene is TRBD1 (6 bases). The CDR3 runs to 12 residues. V shed 4 bases and J shed 8 bases, with 11 bases lying between them. Germline CDR1 is MNHEY and CDR2 is SMNVEV (reference sequence). The CDR3 bases are TGTGCCAGCAGTTCCAGGGGAGGGGGCTACACCTTC. Protein product: CASSSRGGGYTF.

This chain joins TRBV29-1 and TRBJ2-1; 16 bases match TRBD2. Trimming cost V 5 bases and J 0 bases; bases outside gene matches: 7. Germline V lookup: CDR1 SQVTM, CDR2 ANQGSEA. The CDR3 covers 18 residues. CDR3 loop: CSVPVGLAGGSSYNEQFF. In DNA, the CDR3 is TGCAGCGTTCCCGTGGGACTAGCGGGGGGGAGCTCCTACAATGAGCAGTTCTTC.

The chain uses TRBV29-1 and TRBJ1-2; the D gene is possibly TRBD1 (6 bases). CDR1 and CDR2 (germline): SQVTM, ANQGSEA. The CDR3 loop spans 15 amino acids. The V and J ends lost 4 bases and 4 bases respectively, with 19 bases between them. The CDR3: CSVAGGLAGPYGYTF. CDR3 DNA: TGCAGCGTTGCGGGGGGCCTGGCGGGGCCCTATGGCTACACCTTC.

The chain uses TRBV12-3 or TRBV12-4 and TRBJ2-7; D might be TRBD1 (5 bases). The CDR3 length is 16 residues. V lost 6 bases, J lost 3 bases, and 21 bases lay in between. The CDR3 reads CASSPQGLAAIYEQYF. The DNA for the CDR3 is TGTGCCAGCAGCCCCCAGGGTTTAGCAGCAATCTACGAGCAGTACTTC.